There are many counts of the clone carrying this T cell receptor beta chain. Its antigen remains unidentified. The sample comes from a study of T cells in Graves' hyperthyroidism and ophthalmopathy. Ophthalmopathy patients all had a Clinical Activity Score of at least 3, a NOSPECS grade of at least 4 and disease under 3 months old. Lactation, pregnancy, other autoimmune disease or uncontrolled infection excluded patients. RNA transcripts served as the template for amplifying TCR beta CDR3 regions. RT-PCR in the first round (using the HTBI primer set) targeted the TCR CDR3. One entry per CDR3 protein, called by TCRdb with MiXCR from the multiplex PCR reads. The sample lists approximately 520,000 distinct CDR3 sequences, roughly 24% occurring once. The germline V gene encodes CDR1 MGHRA and CDR2 YSYEKL. The CDR3 runs to 15 residues. J lost 5 bases, V lost 2 bases, and 6 bases had no gene match. Study-wide findings and caveats: Prediction of ophthalmopathy progression came a median around 7.1 months pre-onset. Stable hyperthyroidism and ophthalmopathy were separated using 13 V-J signatures.

What was sequenced was blood. This chain links TRBV4-1 with TRBJ2-7, with 10 nucleotides matching TRBD1. The sequence derives from a young woman with Graves' ophthalmopathy. CDR3 residues: CASSQNRDRGHEQYF. The CDR3, as DNA: TGCGCCAGCAGCCAAAACCGGGACAGGGGACACGAGCAGTACTTC.